In its sample, the clone carrying this TCR beta chain was seen once. What it recognizes is unknown. From germline, CDR1 is ENHRY and CDR2 SYGVKD. Deletions cut 3 bases from V and 8 bases from J, with 17 bases between. CDR3 length: 16 amino acids. This sample stems from a study of T cell responses to AZD1222 COVID-19 vaccine. The overall study: Second-dose recipients at about 4 or about 12 weeks were treated as one pooled group.

Sequencing used immunoSEQ multiplex PCR; TCRdb keeps in-frame clones, though not all of them. This table has around 100,000 clones, about 86% appearing once. Study results and caveats: Baseline seropositivity characterized only a handful of AZD1222 recipients. Spike-wide coverage was observed for vaccine-associated CD4 TCRs, with dominant responses at 160-218 and 743-854.

The chain has TRBV10-3 and TRBJ1-6; tentative D call: TRBD1 (5 bases). This TCR was recovered from an adult in good health. This material consisted of peripheral blood, taken on day 0 of AZD1222 vaccination. The DNA of the CDR3 is TGTGCCATCAGTGAAAGGGCAGGGAGAGTGGATTCACCCCTCCACTTT. Protein sequence: CAISERAGRVDSPLHF.